A selection of T cell receptor beta chains follows, all from one sample in a study of blood T cell repertoires in COVID-19. Method: immunoSEQ multiplex PCR; TCRdb's copy keeps in-frame clones and lacks some. This table holds about 130,000 clones, about 79% found once. The sample comprised PBMCs or T cells enriched from blood (not recorded which). All receptors derive from a man in his fifties or sixties who had recovered from COVID-19. Each CDR3 is given with its conserved first and last residue. Clone size is stated in some rows and not others, as once, few, many or a class when expanded.

clone_size j_call v_call cdr3_aa
NA TRBJ2-7 TRBV7-9 CASSPLGGNAYEQYF
few TRBJ2-3 TRBV2 CASSPRSSGGAGSDTQYF
NA TRBJ2-3 TRBV5-6 CASSLGLAGVDTQYF
NA TRBJ1-5 TRBV29-1 CSVGAGQGRQPQHF
NA TRBJ1-1 TRBV18 CASSSDRDTEAFF
NA TRBJ1-6 TRBV28 CASSLPQGAYNSPLHF
NA TRBJ2-3 TRBV27 CASSLSRGGGRTDTQYF
once TRBJ2-3 TRBV9 CASSPNPGQGTDTQYF
NA TRBJ1-6 TRBV3-1/TRBV3-2 CASSPHRERNSPLHF
NA TRBJ2-3 TRBV12-5 CASGSHSDRAGTDTQYF
NA TRBJ1-1 TRBV5-1 CASSQQGMITEAFF
few TRBJ2-3 TRBV7-8 CASSLGGGGTPDTQYF